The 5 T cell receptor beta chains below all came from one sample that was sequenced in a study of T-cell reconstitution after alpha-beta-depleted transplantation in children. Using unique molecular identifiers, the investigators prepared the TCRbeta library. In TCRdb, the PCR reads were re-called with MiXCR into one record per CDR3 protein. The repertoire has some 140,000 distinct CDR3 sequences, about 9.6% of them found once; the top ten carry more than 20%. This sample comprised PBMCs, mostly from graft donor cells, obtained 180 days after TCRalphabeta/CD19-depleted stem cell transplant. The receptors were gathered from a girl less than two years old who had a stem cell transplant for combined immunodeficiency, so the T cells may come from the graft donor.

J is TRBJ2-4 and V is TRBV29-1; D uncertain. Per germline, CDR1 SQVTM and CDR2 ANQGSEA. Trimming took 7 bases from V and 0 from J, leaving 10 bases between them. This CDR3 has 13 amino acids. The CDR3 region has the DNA TGCAGCGCCAGCAGTCTAGCCAAAAACATTCAGTACTTC. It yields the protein CSASSLAKNIQYF.

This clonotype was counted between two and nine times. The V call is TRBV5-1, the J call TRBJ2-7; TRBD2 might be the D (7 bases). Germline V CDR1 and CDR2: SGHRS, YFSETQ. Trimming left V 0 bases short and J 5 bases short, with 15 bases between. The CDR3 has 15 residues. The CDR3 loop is CASSLEGGDVDEQYF. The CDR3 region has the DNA TGCGCCAGCAGCTTGGAAGGGGGGGACGTCGACGAGCAGTACTTC.

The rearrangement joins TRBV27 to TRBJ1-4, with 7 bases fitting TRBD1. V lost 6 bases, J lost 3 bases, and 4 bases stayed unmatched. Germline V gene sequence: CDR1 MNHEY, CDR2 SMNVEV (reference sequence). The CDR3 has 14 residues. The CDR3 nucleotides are TGTGCCAGCAGGCCAGGGGGGGCTAATGAAAAACTGTTTTTT. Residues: CASRPGGANEKLFF.

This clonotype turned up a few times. In nucleotides, the CDR3 is TGTGCCTGGAGTTTGGGGGGAAGCTACACCTTC. As protein: CAWSLGGSYTF. The gene calls are TRBV30 and TRBJ1-2; D might be TRBD1 (5 bases). Germline CDR1 is GTSNPN and CDR2 is SVGIG (reference sequence). The CDR3 is 11 residues long. The V end was cut by 2 bases, the J end by 9 bases, with 10 bases between.

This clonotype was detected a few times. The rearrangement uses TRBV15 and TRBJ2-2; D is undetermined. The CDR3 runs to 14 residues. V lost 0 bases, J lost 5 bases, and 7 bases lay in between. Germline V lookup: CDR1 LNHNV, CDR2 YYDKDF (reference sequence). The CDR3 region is CATSRDKGTGELFF. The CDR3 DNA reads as TGTGCCACCAGCAGAGATAAAGGAACCGGGGAGCTGTTTTTT.